A single sample gave rise to the 19 T cell receptor beta chains below, sequenced in a study of T cells in Graves' hyperthyroidism and ophthalmopathy. RNA transcripts served as the template for amplifying TCR beta CDR3 regions. Carried out on the TCR CDR3, a first-round RT-PCR used the HTBI primer set. TCRdb independently ran MiXCR on the multiplex PCR reads; one entry per CDR3 protein. The sample has nearly 110,000 distinct CDR3 sequences, about 15% seen once. Sequencing used blood. The receptors were sampled from a woman aged 45-65 years with Graves' hyperthyroidism.

This clonotype was counted at least ten times. This chain uses TRBV6-5 with TRBJ2-2, with TRBD1 identical over 9 bases. V shed 0 bases, J shed 9 bases, and the junction held 8 bases outside the gene matches. Germline V gives CDR1 MNHEY, CDR2 SVGAGI. The length of the CDR3 is 16 residues. This CDR3 reads CASSYSPGQGGRELFF. CDR3 bases: TGTGCCAGCAGTTACTCTCCGGGACAGGGTGGCCGGGAGCTGTTTTTT.

The rearrangement links TRBV12-3 or TRBV12-4 to TRBJ2-1; tentatively, D is TRBD1 or TRBD2 (5 bases each). The CDR3 has 15 amino acids. V was trimmed by 6 bases and J by 13 bases, leaving 25 bases between them. The CDR3 sequence is CASSPSRGAEIIQFF. The CDR3 coding sequence is TGTGCCAGCAGCCCCTCTCGGGGCGCAGAGATAATACAGTTCTTC.

This clonotype was seen at least ten times. The J gene is TRBJ2-2, the V gene TRBV4-1; D ambiguous. The CDR3 is 16 residues long. In germline, CDR1 is MGHRA, CDR2 YSYEKL. The V end was cut by 0 bases, the J end by 4 bases, with 12 bases between. The CDR3, as DNA: TGCGCCAGCAGCCAAGATCCCCCTTCGAGCACCGGGGAGCTGTTTTTT. Its translation is CASSQDPPSSTGELFF.

This rearrangement joins TRBV19 to TRBJ1-5; TRBD1 matches at 7 bases. Per germline, CDR1 LNHDA and CDR2 SQIVND (reference sequence). The CDR3 sequence is 13 residues long. V was pared by 8 bases and J by 4 bases, with 5 bases of the junction left unmatched. CDR3 residues: CASRQGVNQPQHF. CDR3 nucleotides: TGTGCCAGTCGGCAGGGGGTAAATCAGCCCCAGCATTTT.

The chain joins TRBV7-8 to TRBJ2-2, with 12 bases aligning to TRBD2. CDR3 size: 16 residues. The ends lost 5 bases at V and 3 bases at J; junction bases unmatched: 4. CDR1 is SGHVS and CDR2 is FQNEAQ in the germline V gene. Here the CDR3 reads CASSLRTSGDTGELFF. The CDR3 coding sequence is TGTGCCAGCAGCCTTAGGACTAGCGGGGACACCGGGGAGCTGTTTTTT.

In this sample, this clonotype turned up many times. J is TRBJ2-3 and V is TRBV6-4, with TRBD1 matching 12 bases. Germline V gene sequence: CDR1 MRHNA, CDR2 SNTAGT. The CDR3 has 15 residues. Trimming removed 4 bases from V and 4 bases from J; junction bases left unmatched: 3. In DNA form, the CDR3 reads TGTGCCAGCAGTGGAGGGACAGGGGGCCCAGATACGCAGTATTTT. Translated: CASSGGTGGPDTQYF.

This clonotype has ten or more counts. The chain combines TRBV9 with TRBJ2-1; D gene uncertain. From germline, CDR1 is SGDLS and CDR2 YYNGEE. The V end was cut by 0 bases, the J end by 4 bases, with 11 bases between. The CDR3 has 15 amino acids. The CDR3 region is CASSVDGESYNEQFF. The CDR3 nucleotides read TGTGCCAGCAGCGTAGATGGAGAGTCTTACAATGAGCAGTTCTTC.

This clonotype was counted at least ten times. The J gene is TRBJ1-6, the V gene TRBV4-1; D is undetermined. The CDR3 totals 13 residues. Germline V gene sequence: CDR1 MGHRA, CDR2 YSYEKL. V was trimmed by 4 bases and J by 9 bases, leaving 10 bases between them. This chain's CDR3 is CASSLGKTSPLHF. The CDR3 DNA sequence: TGCGCCAGCAGCCTTGGAAAAACTTCACCCCTCCACTTT.

Notes on this clonotype: A read error may explain this, as a much larger clone is one base away. This chain connects TRBV29-1 to TRBJ2-4; D is perhaps TRBD1 (5 bases). The CDR3 sequence is 17 residues long. V lost 4 bases to trimming and J lost 0 bases, with 19 bases between them. Germline V CDR1 and CDR2: SQVTM, ANQGSEA. CDR3 amino acids: CSVVGAEDSLAKNIQYF. CDR3 nucleotide sequence: TGCAGCGTTGTTGGGGCAGAAGACTCACTAGCCAAAAACATTCAGTACTTC.

This clonotype has at least ten counts. The chain uses TRBV5-1 and TRBJ1-2, with TRBD1 as a possible D gene (5 bases). The CDR3 extends over 12 amino acids. Trimming cost V 4 bases and J 5 bases, with 9 bases left between them. CDR1 is SGHRS and CDR2 is YFSETQ in the germline V gene. CDR3 in amino acids: CASSGTGYGYTF. The CDR3 nucleotides read TGCGCCAGCAGCGGAACAGGTTATGGCTACACCTTC. Complete variable domain (other parts from reference TRBV5-1 and TRBJ1-2): KAGVTQTPRYLIKTRGQQVTLSCSPISGHRSVSWYQQTPGQGLQFLFEYFSETQRNKGNFPGRFSGRQFSNSRSEMNVSTLELGDSALYLCASSGTGYGYTFGSGTRLTVV.

The rearrangement joins TRBV11-2 to TRBJ1-1; 7 bases agree with TRBD1. V lost 0 bases, J lost 5 bases, and 6 bases stayed unmatched. This CDR3 comprises 15 residues. The V gene's germline CDR1 is SGHAT and CDR2 FQNNGV. The CDR3 DNA sequence: TGTGCCAGCAGCTTAGAGGGGACAGTGGGAACTGAAGCTTTCTTT. As protein: CASSLEGTVGTEAFF. Complete variable domain (other parts from reference TRBV11-2 and TRBJ1-1): EAGVAQSPRYKIIEKRQSVAFWCNPISGHATLYWYQQILGQGPKLLIQFQNNGVVDDSQLPKDRFSAERLKGVDSTLKIQPAKLEDSAVYLCASSLEGTVGTEAFFGQGTRLTVV.

Many counts were recorded for this clonotype. The chain employs TRBV6-1 and TRBJ1-5, with D maybe TRBD1 (5 bases). Trimming took off 6 bases at V and 4 bases at J, with 22 bases between the two ends. Germline assignment: CDR1 MNHNS and CDR2 SASEGT. The CDR3 runs to 17 residues. CDR3 protein: CASRDGGLSIKNQPQHF. In nucleotides, the CDR3 is TGTGCCAGCAGGGATGGGGGTTTATCGATTAAGAATCAGCCCCAGCATTTT.

This clonotype has a count of ten or more. J is TRBJ2-1 and V is TRBV20-1; a weak D match, TRBD1 (5 bases). The CDR3 has 14 amino acids. Germline loops: CDR1 DFQATT, CDR2 SNEGSKA (reference sequence). Trimming pared 1 base from V and 3 bases from J, leaving 10 bases between. CDR3 nucleotides: TGCAGTGCTAGAGGGCTCAGGGACTACAATGAGCAGTTCTTC. Translated: CSARGLRDYNEQFF.

V usage is TRBV3-1 and J usage is TRBJ2-1; 11 bases fit TRBD2. The V gene end was trimmed by 6 bases and the J gene end by 10 bases; junction bases not matched to a gene: 5. From germline, CDR1 is LGHDT and CDR2 YNNKEL (reference sequence). The CDR3 is made up of 13 amino acids. The CDR3 protein is CASRTSGTIEQFF. The DNA of the CDR3 is TGTGCCAGCAGGACTAGCGGGACTATAGAGCAGTTCTTC.

The rearrangement links TRBV12-3 or TRBV12-4 to TRBJ1-2; no reliable D call. The CDR3 extends over 11 amino acids. Trimming cost V 3 bases and J 5 bases, with 4 bases left between them. This CDR3 is CASSFVYGYTF. In DNA form, the CDR3 reads TGTGCCAGCAGTTTCGTTTATGGCTACACCTTC.

This clonotype was counted ten times or more. The rearrangement joins TRBV18 to TRBJ1-1; D gene ambiguous. CDR3 length equals 15 residues. The germline V gene encodes CDR1 KGHSH and CDR2 LQKENI. V was trimmed by 6 bases and J by 4 bases, leaving 18 bases between them. CDR3 in DNA: TGTGCCAGCTCGCCAGAAATTGTAGGGTCCACTGAAGCTTTCTTT. Protein product: CASSPEIVGSTEAFF.

This clonotype was counted ten times or more. CDR3 DNA sequence: TGTGCCAGCGTGGACAGGGGAACTAATGAAAAACTGTTTTTT. It specifies CASVDRGTNEKLFF. V and J are TRBV7-3 and TRBJ1-4; 9 nucleotides agree with TRBD1. The trim removed 8 bases at V and 1 base at J, leaving 2 bases unmatched. Germline-derived CDR1 and CDR2 are SGHTA and FQGTGA. CDR3 length: 14 amino acids.

The gene calls are TRBV29-1 and TRBJ2-2; 8 bases agree with TRBD1. Germline-derived CDR1 and CDR2 are SQVTM and ANQGSEA. The trim removed 4 bases at V and 6 bases at J, leaving 4 bases unmatched. The CDR3 extends over 13 amino acids. The CDR3 DNA reads as TGCAGCGTTGGGACAGGGCATGCCGGGGAGCTGTTTTTT. This gives the protein CSVGTGHAGELFF.

The chain couples TRBV6-1 to TRBJ1-1; 7 bases align to TRBD1. Germline CDR1 reads MNHNS; CDR2 reads SASEGT. The V segment lost 2 bases and the J segment 7 bases; nucleotides outside the gene matches: 7. The CDR3 loop spans 14 amino acids. The CDR3 coding sequence is TGTGCCAGCAGTGAATGGGCCCGGGACAGTGAAGCTTTCTTT. Protein sequence: CASSEWARDSEAFF.